Listed below are T cell receptor beta chains from one sample, sequenced in a study of technical replicates of blood from a few donors. TCRdb's copy holds only in-frame clones and misses some; the assay was immunoSEQ multiplex PCR. The sample holds approximately 79,000 clones, 95% to 98% seen once. Material for sequencing was T cells isolated from PBMCs. Receptor source: a human donor in good health. The CDR3 runs from the conserved cysteine through the conserved F or W. A D gene is named only where the DNA matches it firmly. Expanded clones are given a class, and other clones once, few, many or no size at all.

abundance,v_gene,j_gene,d_gene,len,CDR3aa,CDR3nt
.,TRBV2,TRBJ1-2,TRBD1,13,CASSVTGGEGYTF,TGTGCCAGCAGCGTTACAGGGGGCGAGGGCTACACCTTC
once,TRBV9,TRBJ2-2,.,16,CASSVVHSYNTGELFF,TGTGCCAGCAGCGTAGTTCACAGCTACAACACCGGGGAGCTGTTTTTT
.,TRBV6-5,TRBJ2-1,.,13,CASSFWESNEQFF,TGTGCCAGCAGTTTTTGGGAGTCTAATGAGCAGTTCTTC
.,TRBV29-1,TRBJ2-1,TRBD2,13,CSLLAGYYNEQFF,TGCAGCCTACTAGCGGGATATTACAATGAGCAGTTCTTC
.,TRBV6-1,TRBJ1-6,TRBD1,14,CASRTGQGDSPLHF,TGTGCCAGCAGAACGGGACAGGGGGATTCACCCCTCCACTTT
.,TRBV4-2,TRBJ1-4,.,17,CASSQDPQVATNEKLFF,TGTGCCAGCAGCCAAGATCCCCAGGTTGCAACTAATGAAAAACTGTTTTTT
.,TRBV27,TRBJ2-7,.,14,CASSFRGRAIEQYF,TGTGCCAGCAGTTTCCGCGGCAGGGCCATAGAGCAGTACTTC
.,TRBV5-8,TRBJ2-1,.,18,CASSLAGVTGGGSNEQFF,TGTGCCAGCAGCTTGGCCGGTGTTACTGGGGGCGGAAGCAATGAGCAGTTCTTC
.,TRBV30,TRBJ1-1,TRBD1,14,CAWSQGVGNTEAFF,TGTGCCTGGAGCCAGGGGGTCGGGAACACTGAAGCTTTCTTT
.,TRBV5-6,TRBJ2-5,.,16,CASSRRGSGIQETQYF,TGTGCCAGCAGCCGGAGGGGTAGCGGAATACAAGAGACCCAGTACTTC
once,TRBV5-1,TRBJ2-1,.,15,CASSLEGRLYNEQFF,TGCGCCAGCAGCTTGGAGGGGAGGCTCTACAATGAGCAGTTCTTC
.,TRBV29-1,TRBJ2-5,TRBD1,15,CSVDTDRALQETQYF,TGCAGCGTGGACACGGACAGGGCCCTCCAAGAGACCCAGTACTTC
once,TRBV6-1,TRBJ1-4,TRBD1,15,CASIREGTVWEKLFF,TGTGCCAGCATCCGGGAGGGGACAGTTTGGGAAAAACTGTTTTTT
.,TRBV18,TRBJ1-1,TRBD1,18,CASSPPGLSGGEYTEAFF,TGTGCCAGCTCACCACCGGGCCTTTCAGGGGGCGAGTACACTGAAGCTTTCTTT
.,TRBV5-8,TRBJ2-6,TRBD1,18,CASSPKPGQGAGANVLTF,TGTGCCAGCAGCCCGAAGCCGGGACAGGGAGCTGGGGCCAACGTCCTGACTTTC
.,TRBV11-2,TRBJ2-5,.,13,CASRWGPEETQYF,TGTGCCAGCAGGTGGGGGCCGGAAGAGACCCAGTACTTC
few,TRBV30,TRBJ1-1,.,9,CACLPEAFF,TGTGCCTGCCTCCCTGAAGCTTTCTTT
.,TRBV28,TRBJ1-5,.,15,CASSLKLFGNQPQHF,TGTGCCAGCAGTTTGAAGCTCTTCGGCAATCAGCCCCAGCATTTT
.,TRBV6-1,TRBJ1-1,.,14,CASSEGGEDTEAFF,TGTGCCAGCAGTGAAGGGGGGGAAGACACTGAAGCTTTCTTT
.,TRBV2,TRBJ2-5,TRBD1,13,CAGNRGSQETQYF,TGTGCCGGCAACAGGGGATCCCAAGAGACCCAGTACTTC
.,TRBV5-6,TRBJ1-1,TRBD1,17,CASSPRDRGGFATEAFF,TGTGCCAGCAGCCCCCGGGACAGGGGGGGTTTTGCCACTGAAGCTTTCTTT
.,TRBV20-1,TRBJ1-2,.,10,CSAPSLSYTF,TGCAGTGCTCCGTCCCTAAGCTACACCTTC
.,TRBV5-4,TRBJ2-5,TRBD1,15,CASSLAGQGRQTQYF,TGTGCCAGCAGCTTGGCGGGACAGGGTAGGCAGACCCAGTACTTC
once,TRBV4-1,TRBJ1-5,.,15,CASSQTDTSNQPQHF,TGCGCCAGCAGCCAAACGGACACTAGCAATCAGCCCCAGCATTTT
.,TRBV5-4,TRBJ2-7,TRBD2,15,CASSLYSGRGYEQYF,TGTGCCAGCAGCTTGTACAGCGGGAGGGGATACGAGCAGTACTTC
once,TRBV19,TRBJ2-6,TRBD1,18,CASSPPGQGPSGANVLTF,TGTGCCAGTAGCCCCCCGGGACAGGGACCTTCTGGGGCCAACGTCCTGACTTTC
.,TRBV5-5,TRBJ2-7,TRBD2,14,CASSLERGPHEQYF,TGTGCCAGCAGCTTGGAGCGGGGGCCCCACGAGCAGTACTTC
.,TRBV29-1,TRBJ2-2,.,15,CSVEAGTPNTGELFF,TGCAGCGTTGAAGCAGGCACCCCGAACACCGGGGAGCTGTTTTTT
once,TRBV6-5,TRBJ2-7,TRBD2,15,CASSYSPTSGTEQYF,TGTGCCAGCAGTTATTCGCCGACTAGCGGGACCGAGCAGTACTTC
.,TRBV4-1,TRBJ1-3,.,15,CASSQPRTQGNTIYF,TGCGCCAGCAGCCAACCCCGGACTCAGGGAAACACCATATATTTT
.,TRBV10-1,TRBJ2-1,TRBD1,15,CASSEFQGAYNEQFF,TGCGCCAGCAGTGAGTTCCAGGGGGCGTACAATGAGCAGTTCTTC
.,TRBV6-5,TRBJ1-2,.,15,CASSDGGRKGYGYTF,TGTGCCAGCAGCGACGGGGGGCGGAAAGGCTATGGCTACACCTTC
.,TRBV15,TRBJ1-6,.,16,CATSRAVGGYNSPLHF,TGTGCCACCAGCAGAGCTGTGGGGGGGTATAATTCACCCCTCCACTTT
.,TRBV11-2,TRBJ2-2,.,17,CASSLVTWGRTTGELFF,TGTGCCAGCAGCTTAGTAACTTGGGGGCGAACGACCGGGGAGCTGTTTTTT
.,TRBV6-5,TRBJ2-5,.,14,CASGAGTYQETQYF,TGTGCCAGCGGAGCCGGGACTTACCAAGAGACCCAGTACTTC
.,TRBV11-2,TRBJ1-2,TRBD1,15,CASSLWQGGNYGYTF,TGTGCCAGCAGCTTATGGCAGGGGGGAAACTATGGCTACACCTTC
.,TRBV4-2,TRBJ2-7,TRBD2,15,CASSQSGRGDYEQYF,TGTGCCAGCAGCCAAAGTGGGCGGGGGGACTACGAGCAGTACTTC
.,TRBV5-8,TRBJ1-5,.,16,CASSLRQDRVLWPQHF,TGTGCCAGCAGCTTGAGACAGGACCGGGTTCTTTGGCCCCAGCATTTT
.,TRBV19,TRBJ2-7,.,13,CASEGDTASEQYF,TGTGCCAGTGAGGGGGACACGGCGTCGGAGCAGTACTTC
.,TRBV5-6,TRBJ1-2,.,14,CASSSSLLTGGYTF,TGTGCCAGCAGTTCATCTCTACTTACAGGGGGCTACACCTTC
.,TRBV6-5,TRBJ1-2,.,11,CASRGRDGYTF,TGTGCCAGCAGGGGCAGGGATGGCTACACCTTC
few,TRBV5-6,TRBJ1-1,.,11,CASSSNSEAFF,TGTGCCAGCAGCTCCAATTCCGAAGCTTTCTTT
.,TRBV9,TRBJ1-1,.,14,CASSVVTGSTEAFF,TGTGCCAGCAGCGTAGTAACAGGGAGCACTGAAGCTTTCTTT
.,TRBV7-2,TRBJ2-7,.,14,CASSSLDSPYEQYF,TGTGCCAGCAGCTCGCTCGACAGCCCCTACGAGCAGTACTTC
.,TRBV6-5,TRBJ2-7,.,15,CASSPLTAQTSEQYF,TGTGCCAGCAGTCCCTTGACGGCCCAAACTAGCGAGCAGTACTTC